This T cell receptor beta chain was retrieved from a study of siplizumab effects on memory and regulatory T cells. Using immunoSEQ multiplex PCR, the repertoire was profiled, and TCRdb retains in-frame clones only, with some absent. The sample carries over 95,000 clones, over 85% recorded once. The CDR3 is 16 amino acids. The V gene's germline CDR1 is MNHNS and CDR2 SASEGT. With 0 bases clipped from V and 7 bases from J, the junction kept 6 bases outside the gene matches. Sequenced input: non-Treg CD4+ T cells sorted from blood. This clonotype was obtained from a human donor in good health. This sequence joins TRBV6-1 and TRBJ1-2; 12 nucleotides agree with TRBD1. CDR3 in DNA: TGTGCCAGCAGTGAAGCGGAGGGACAGGGGGCGAGTGGCTACACCTTC. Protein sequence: CASSEAEGQGASGYTF.